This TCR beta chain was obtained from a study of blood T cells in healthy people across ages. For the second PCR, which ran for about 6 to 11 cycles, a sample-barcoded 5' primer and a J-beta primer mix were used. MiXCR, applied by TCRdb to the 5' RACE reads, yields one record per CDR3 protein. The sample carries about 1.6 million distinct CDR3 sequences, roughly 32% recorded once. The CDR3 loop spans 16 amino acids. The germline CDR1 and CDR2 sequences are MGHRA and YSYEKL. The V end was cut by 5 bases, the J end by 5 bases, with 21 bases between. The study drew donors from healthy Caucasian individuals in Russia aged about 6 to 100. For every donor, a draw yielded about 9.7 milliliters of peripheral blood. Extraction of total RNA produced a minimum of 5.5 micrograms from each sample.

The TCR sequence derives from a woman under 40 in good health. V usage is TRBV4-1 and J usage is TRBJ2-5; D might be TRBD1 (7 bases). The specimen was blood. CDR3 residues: CASSAGQDRERETQYF. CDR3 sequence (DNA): TGCGCCAGCAGCGCGGGACAAGACAGGGAGAGGGAGACCCAGTACTTC.